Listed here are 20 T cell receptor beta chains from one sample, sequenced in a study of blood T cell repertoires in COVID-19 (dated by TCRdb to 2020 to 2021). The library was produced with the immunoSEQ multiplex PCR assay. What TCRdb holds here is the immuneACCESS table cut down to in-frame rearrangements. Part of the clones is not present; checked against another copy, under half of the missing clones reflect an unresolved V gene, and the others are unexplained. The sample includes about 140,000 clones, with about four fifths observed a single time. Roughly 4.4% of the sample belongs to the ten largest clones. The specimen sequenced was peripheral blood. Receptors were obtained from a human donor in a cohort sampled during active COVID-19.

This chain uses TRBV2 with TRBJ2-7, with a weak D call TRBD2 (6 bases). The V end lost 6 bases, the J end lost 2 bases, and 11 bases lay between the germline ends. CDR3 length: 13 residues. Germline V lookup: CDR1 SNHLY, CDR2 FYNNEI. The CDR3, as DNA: TGTGCCAGCAGGGGGGACTTCACCTACGAGCAGTACGTC. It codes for CASRGDFTYEQYV.

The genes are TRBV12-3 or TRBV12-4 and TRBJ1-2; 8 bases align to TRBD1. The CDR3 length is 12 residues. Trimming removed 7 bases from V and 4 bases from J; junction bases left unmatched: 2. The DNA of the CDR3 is TGTGCCAGCACACAGGGGGGCTATGGCTACACCTTC. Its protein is CASTQGGYGYTF.

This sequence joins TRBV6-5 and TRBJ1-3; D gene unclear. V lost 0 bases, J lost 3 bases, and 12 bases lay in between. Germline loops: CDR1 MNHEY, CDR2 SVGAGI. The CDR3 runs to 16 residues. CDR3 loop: CASSYSGLGGGNTIYF. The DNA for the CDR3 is TGTGCCAGCAGTTACTCCGGACTGGGAGGTGGAAACACCATATATTTT.

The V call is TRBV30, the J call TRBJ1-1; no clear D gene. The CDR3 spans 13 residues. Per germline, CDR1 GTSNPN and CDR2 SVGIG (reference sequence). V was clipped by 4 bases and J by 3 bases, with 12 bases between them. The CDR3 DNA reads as TGTGCCTGGATTCCGAGAGTGGACACTGAAGCTTTCTTT. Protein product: CAWIPRVDTEAFF.

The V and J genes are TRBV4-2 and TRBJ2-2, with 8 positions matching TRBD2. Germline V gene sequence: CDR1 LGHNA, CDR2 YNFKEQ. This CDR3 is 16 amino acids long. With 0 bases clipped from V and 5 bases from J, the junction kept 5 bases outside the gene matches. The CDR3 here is CASSQDRAGATGELFF. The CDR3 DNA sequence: TGTGCCAGCAGCCAAGATCGAGCGGGGGCTACCGGGGAGCTGTTTTTT.

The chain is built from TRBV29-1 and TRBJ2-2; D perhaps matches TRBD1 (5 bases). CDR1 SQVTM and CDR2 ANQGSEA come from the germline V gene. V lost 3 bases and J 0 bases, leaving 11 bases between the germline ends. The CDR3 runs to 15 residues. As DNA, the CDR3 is TGCAGCGTTGACTGGACAACGTCGAACACCGGGGAGCTGTTTTTT. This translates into CSVDWTTSNTGELFF.

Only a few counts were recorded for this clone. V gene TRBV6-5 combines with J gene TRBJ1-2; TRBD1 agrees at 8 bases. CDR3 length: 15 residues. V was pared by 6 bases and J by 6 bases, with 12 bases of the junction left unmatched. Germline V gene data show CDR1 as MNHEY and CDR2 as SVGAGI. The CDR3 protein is CASRRQGNSVHGYTF. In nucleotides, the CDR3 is TGTGCCAGCAGGCGACAGGGGAACTCTGTCCATGGCTACACCTTC.

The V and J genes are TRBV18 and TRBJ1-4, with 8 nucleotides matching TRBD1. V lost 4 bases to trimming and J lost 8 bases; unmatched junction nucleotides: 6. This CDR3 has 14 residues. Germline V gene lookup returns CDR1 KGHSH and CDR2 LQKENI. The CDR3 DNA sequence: TGTGCCAGCTCACGAGGACAGGGAGCCGAAAAACTGTTTTTT. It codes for CASSRGQGAEKLFF.

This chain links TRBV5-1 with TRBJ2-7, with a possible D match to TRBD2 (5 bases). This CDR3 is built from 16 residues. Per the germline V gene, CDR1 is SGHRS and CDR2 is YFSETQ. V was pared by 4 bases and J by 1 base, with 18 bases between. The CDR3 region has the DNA TGCGCCAGCAGCCCCCGTGAGGGCCCAGATTCCTACGAGCAGTACGTC. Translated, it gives CASSPREGPDSYEQYV.

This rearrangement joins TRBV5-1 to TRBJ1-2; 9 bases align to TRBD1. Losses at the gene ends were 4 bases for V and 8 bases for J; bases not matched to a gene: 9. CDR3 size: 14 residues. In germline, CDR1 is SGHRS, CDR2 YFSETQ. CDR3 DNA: TGCGCCAGCAGCGCGGGACAGGGCTCGTGGGGCTACACCTTC. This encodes CASSAGQGSWGYTF.

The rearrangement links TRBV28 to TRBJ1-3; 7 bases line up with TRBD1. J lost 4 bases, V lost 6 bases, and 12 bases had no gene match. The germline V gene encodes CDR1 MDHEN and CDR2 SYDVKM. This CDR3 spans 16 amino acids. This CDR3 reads CASRPPSGTEGNTIYF. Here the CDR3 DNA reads TGTGCCAGCAGACCACCGTCCGGGACAGAGGGAAACACCATATATTTT.

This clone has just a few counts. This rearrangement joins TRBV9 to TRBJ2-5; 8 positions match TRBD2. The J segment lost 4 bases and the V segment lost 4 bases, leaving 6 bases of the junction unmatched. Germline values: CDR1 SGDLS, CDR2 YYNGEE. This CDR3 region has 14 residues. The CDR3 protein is CASSSSGSGETQYF. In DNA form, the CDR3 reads TGTGCCAGCAGCTCCAGCGGGAGCGGAGAGACCCAGTACTTC.

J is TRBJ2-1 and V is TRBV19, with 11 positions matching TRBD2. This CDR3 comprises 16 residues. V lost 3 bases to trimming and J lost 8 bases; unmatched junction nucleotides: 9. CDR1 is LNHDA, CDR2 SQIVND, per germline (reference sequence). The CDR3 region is CASSISLAGGRDEQFF. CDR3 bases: TGTGCCAGTAGTATTAGTCTAGCGGGAGGCCGGGATGAGCAGTTCTTC. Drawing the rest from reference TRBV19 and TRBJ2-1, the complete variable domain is DGGITQSPKYLFRKEGQNVTLSCEQNLNHDAMYWYRQDPGQGLRLIYYSQIVNDFQKGDIAEGYSVSREKKESFPLTVTSAQKNPTAFYLCASSISLAGGRDEQFFGPGTRLTVL.

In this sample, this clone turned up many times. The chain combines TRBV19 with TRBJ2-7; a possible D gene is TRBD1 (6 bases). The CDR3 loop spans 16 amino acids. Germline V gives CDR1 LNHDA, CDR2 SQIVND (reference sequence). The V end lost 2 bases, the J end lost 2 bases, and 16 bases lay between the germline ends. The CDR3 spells CASSIRADRIPYEQYF. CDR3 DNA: TGTGCCAGTAGTATACGAGCGGACAGAATTCCCTACGAGCAGTACTTC. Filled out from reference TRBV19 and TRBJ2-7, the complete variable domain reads DGGITQSPKYLFRKEGQNVTLSCEQNLNHDAMYWYRQDPGQGLRLIYYSQIVNDFQKGDIAEGYSVSREKKESFPLTVTSAQKNPTAFYLCASSIRADRIPYEQYFGPGTRLTVT.

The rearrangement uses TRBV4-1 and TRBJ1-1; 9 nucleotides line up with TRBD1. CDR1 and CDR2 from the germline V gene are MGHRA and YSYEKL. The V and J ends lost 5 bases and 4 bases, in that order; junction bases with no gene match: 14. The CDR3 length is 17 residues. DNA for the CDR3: TGCGCCAGCAGCGCCCGGGACAGGGATTTAGTAAGCACTGAAGCTTTCTTT. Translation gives CASSARDRDLVSTEAFF.

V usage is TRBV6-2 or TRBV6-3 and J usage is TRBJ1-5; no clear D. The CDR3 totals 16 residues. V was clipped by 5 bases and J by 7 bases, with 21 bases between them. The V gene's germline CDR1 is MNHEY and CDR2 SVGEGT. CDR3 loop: CASSEAPRGPRQPQHF. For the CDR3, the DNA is TGTGCCAGCAGTGAGGCACCGCGAGGGCCCCGGCAGCCCCAGCATTTT.

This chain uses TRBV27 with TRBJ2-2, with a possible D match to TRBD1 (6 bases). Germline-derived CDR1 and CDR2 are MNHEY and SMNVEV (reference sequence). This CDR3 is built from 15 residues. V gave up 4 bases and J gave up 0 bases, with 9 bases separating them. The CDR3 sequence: CASSSGHSNTGELFF. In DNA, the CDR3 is TGTGCCAGCAGTTCGGGACATTCGAACACCGGGGAGCTGTTTTTT.

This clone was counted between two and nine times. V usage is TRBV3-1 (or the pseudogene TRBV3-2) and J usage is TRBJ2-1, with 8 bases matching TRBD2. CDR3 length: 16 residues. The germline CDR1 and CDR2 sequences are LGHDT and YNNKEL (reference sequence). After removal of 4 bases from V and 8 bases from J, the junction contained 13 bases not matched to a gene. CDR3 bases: TGTGCCAGCAGCCTCTGGCCTAGCGGGCATCAGGATGAGCAGTTCTTC. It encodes CASSLWPSGHQDEQFF.

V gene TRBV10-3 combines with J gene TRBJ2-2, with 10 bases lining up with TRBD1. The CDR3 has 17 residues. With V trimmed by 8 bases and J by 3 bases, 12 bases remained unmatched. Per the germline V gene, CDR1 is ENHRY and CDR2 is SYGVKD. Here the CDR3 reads CAIGAADRGLDTGELFF. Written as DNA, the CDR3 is TGTGCCATCGGGGCCGCGGACAGGGGGTTAGACACCGGGGAGCTGTTTTTT.

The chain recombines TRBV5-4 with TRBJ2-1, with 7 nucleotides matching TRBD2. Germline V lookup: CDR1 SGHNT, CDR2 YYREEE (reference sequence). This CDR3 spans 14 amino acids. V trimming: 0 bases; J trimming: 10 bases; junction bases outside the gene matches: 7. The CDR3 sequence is CASSLDPSGREQFF. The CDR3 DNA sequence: TGTGCCAGCAGCTTGGACCCTAGCGGCAGGGAGCAGTTCTTC.